Listed here are 25 T cell receptor beta chains from one sample, sequenced in a study of blood T cell repertoires in COVID-19. TCRdb's table, derived via immunoSEQ multiplex PCR, lists solely in-frame clones and lacks some. This repertoire shows 180,000 or so clones, 88% found once; its top ten account for 3.5% to 5%. The sample taken for sequencing was peripheral blood. These receptors all come from a woman in her 30s with acute or convalescent COVID-19.

The rearrangement joins TRBV11-2 to TRBJ1-1, with D uncertain. The CDR3 totals 13 residues. Germline assignment: CDR1 SGHAT and CDR2 FQNNGV. V lost 0 bases to trimming and J lost 9 bases, with 11 bases between them. The CDR3 coding sequence is TGTGCCAGCAGCTTAGATTGGGGAGGAAAAGCTTTCTTT. Its translation: CASSLDWGGKAFF.

The V gene is TRBV7-2, the J gene TRBJ1-5; 10 bases fit TRBD1. Germline lookup yields CDR1 SGHTA and CDR2 FQGNSA. The CDR3 has 15 amino acids. V dropped 2 bases and J dropped 9; count of bases not matched to a gene: 7. The CDR3 loop is CASSLTGTGDLPQHF. Here the CDR3 DNA reads TGTGCCAGCAGCTTAACCGGGACAGGGGATTTGCCCCAGCATTTT.

This chain connects TRBV2 to TRBJ2-1; D might be TRBD2 (5 bases). The CDR3 extends over 13 amino acids. Trimming took 7 bases from V and 2 from J, leaving 9 bases between them. Germline V gene data show CDR1 as SNHLY and CDR2 as FYNNEI. CDR3 in amino acids: CASTSSPYNEQFF. The CDR3 nucleotides read TGTGCCAGCACATCTAGCCCCTACAATGAGCAGTTCTTC.

The chain links TRBV6-2 or TRBV6-3 to TRBJ2-1, with 11 bases aligning to TRBD2. Germline assignment: CDR1 MNHEY and CDR2 SVGEGT. The V and J ends lost 6 bases and 5 bases, in that order; junction bases with no gene match: 9. CDR3 length equals 16 residues. In nucleotides, the CDR3 is TGTGCCAGCAGCCCTTTACCGGGACTAGCGGACAATGAGCAGTTCTTC. Its protein product is CASSPLPGLADNEQFF.

The V gene is TRBV7-9, the J gene TRBJ2-2; 9 bases line up with TRBD1. J was trimmed by 0 bases and V by 11 bases; bases with no gene match: 4. The germline V gene encodes CDR1 SEHNR and CDR2 FQNEAQ (reference sequence). CDR3 length: 14 amino acids. The CDR3 bases are TGTGCCCTTACAGGGGGCACGAACACCGGGGAGCTGTTTTTT. Protein product: CALTGGTNTGELFF.

The chain carries TRBV5-1 and TRBJ2-3; D unclear. Germline V gene lookup returns CDR1 SGHRS and CDR2 YFSETQ. V lost 0 bases to trimming and J lost 3 bases, with 5 bases between them. This CDR3 has 13 amino acids. The CDR3 spells CASSLGLTDTQYF. The CDR3 nucleotides read TGCGCCAGCAGCTTGGGTCTAACAGATACGCAGTATTTT.

V and J are TRBV5-1 and TRBJ2-3; the match to TRBD1 covers 10 bases. In germline, CDR1 is SGHRS, CDR2 YFSETQ. The CDR3 length is 15 residues. V shed 4 bases, J shed 6 bases, and the junction held 8 bases outside the gene matches. CDR3 sequence (DNA): TGCGCCAGCAGCATTGGGACAGGGGAGGGGGATACGCAGTATTTT. Translation gives CASSIGTGEGDTQYF.

The genes are TRBV30 and TRBJ1-4; no reliable D call. The germline CDR1 and CDR2 sequences are GTSNPN and SVGIG (reference sequence). The V gene lost 7 bases and the J gene lost 0 bases, with 6 bases spanning the gap. The CDR3 has 12 residues. The CDR3 region is CASSTTNEKLFF. The CDR3, as DNA: TGTGCCTCCAGTACAACTAATGAAAAACTGTTTTTT.

The chain carries TRBV5-1 and TRBJ2-2; D may be TRBD1 (5 bases). CDR1 and CDR2 (germline): SGHRS, YFSETQ. Trimming took off 0 bases at V and 1 base at J, with 7 bases between the two ends. The CDR3 contains 15 residues. The CDR3 DNA sequence: TGCGCCAGCAGCTTGGCCGGACAGAACACCGGGGAGCTGTTTTTT. This codes for CASSLAGQNTGELFF. Supplemented by reference TRBV5-1 and TRBJ2-2, the full variable domain reads KAGVTQTPRYLIKTRGQQVTLSCSPISGHRSVSWYQQTPGQGLQFLFEYFSETQRNKGNFPGRFSGRQFSNSRSEMNVSTLELGDSALYLCASSLAGQNTGELFFGEGSRLTVL.

The chain links TRBV5-6 to TRBJ2-3; no clear D. CDR3 size: 11 residues. The germline CDR1 and CDR2 sequences are SGHDT and YYEEEE. The V gene lost 2 bases and the J gene lost 4 bases, with 2 bases spanning the gap. CDR3 sequence: CASSFADTQYF. CDR3 in DNA: TGTGCCAGCAGCTTCGCAGATACGCAGTATTTT.

The J gene is TRBJ1-5, the V gene TRBV5-8; D uncertain. The V end was cut by 1 base, the J end by 7 bases, with 6 bases between. Germline CDR1 SGHTS, CDR2 YDEGEE. The CDR3 is 12 amino acids. The CDR3 region is CASSLPGQPQHF. The CDR3 DNA sequence: TGTGCCAGCAGCTTGCCGGGGCAGCCCCAGCATTTT.

About this clone itself: Other DNA sequences in this specimen translate into the identical CDR3. The chain recombines TRBV4-1 with TRBJ2-3; unclear D gene. This CDR3 has 14 residues. Germline lookup yields CDR1 MGHRA and CDR2 YSYEKL. V was trimmed by 6 bases and J by 4 bases, leaving 14 bases between them. As DNA, the CDR3 is TGCGCCAGCAGTCCAAGATTGGCAGCAGATACGCAGTATTTT. Encoded protein: CASSPRLAADTQYF.

The genes are TRBV21-1 and TRBJ1-5; the D segment call TRBD1 is taken from the table without a DNA check. TRBV21-1 is reported as a pseudogene. This CDR3 comprises 16 residues. CDR3 in amino acids: CASRGRGEDSNQPQHF. DNA for the CDR3: TGTGCCAGCAGAGGCAGGGGGGAGGATAGCAATCAGCCCCAGCATTTT.

This rearrangement joins TRBV24-1 to TRBJ2-7; 9 nucleotides match TRBD1. This CDR3 contains 14 residues. Trimming at V came to 2 bases and at J to 6 bases, leaving 4 bases not matched to a gene. Germline V CDR1 and CDR2: KGHDR, SFDVKD. The CDR3 protein is CATSDWDRDGEQYF. CDR3 nucleotide sequence: TGTGCCACCAGTGATTGGGACAGGGATGGCGAGCAGTACTTC.

The chain links TRBV6-2 or TRBV6-3 to TRBJ1-6; D not resolved. The V end lost 6 bases, the J end lost 8 bases, and 11 bases lay between the germline ends. Per germline, CDR1 MNHEY and CDR2 SVGEGT. This CDR3 contains 13 residues. In nucleotides, the CDR3 is TGTGCCAGCAGCGACTTCGATTATTCACCCCTCCACTTT. Translating gives CASSDFDYSPLHF.

The chain employs TRBV7-9 and TRBJ2-7, with 9 bases aligning to TRBD2. Trimming removed 8 bases from V and 6 bases from J; junction bases left unmatched: 5. This CDR3 is 12 amino acids long. Germline lookup yields CDR1 SEHNR and CDR2 FQNEAQ (reference sequence). CDR3 DNA: TGTGCCAGCGGGCTAGCGGGATTCGAGCAGTACTTC. Encoded protein: CASGLAGFEQYF.

The chain uses TRBV5-6 and TRBJ2-1; D may be TRBD2 (6 bases). V dropped 4 bases and J dropped 6 bases, with 11 bases sitting between them. CDR1 is SGHDT and CDR2 is YYEEEE in the germline V gene. CDR3 length: 13 residues. CDR3 sequence: CASSDGTFNEQFF. CDR3 in DNA: TGTGCCAGCAGCGATGGGACTTTCAATGAGCAGTTCTTC.

The chain recombines TRBV7-8 with TRBJ1-1; 9 bases map to TRBD1. The germline gives CDR1 SGHVS, CDR2 FQNEAQ. This CDR3 spans 14 amino acids. The V gene end was trimmed by 3 bases and the J gene end by 2 bases; junction bases not matched to a gene: 1. The CDR3 reads CASSLTGGNTEAFF. The CDR3 DNA is TGTGCCAGCAGCTTGACAGGGGGTAACACTGAAGCTTTCTTT. The complete variable domain, with remaining parts taken from reference TRBV7-8 and TRBJ1-1, reads GAGVSQSPRYKVAKRGQDVALRCDPISGHVSLFWYQQALGQGPEFLTYFQNEAQLDKSGLPSDRFFAERPEGSVSTLKIQRTQQEDSAVYLCASSLTGGNTEAFFGQGTRLTVV.

The chain is built from TRBV2 and TRBJ2-3; D remains ambiguous. The CDR3 is 13 residues long. Trimming removed 1 base at V and 7 bases at J, with 9 bases between. CDR1 and CDR2 (germline): SNHLY, FYNNEI. This CDR3 reads CASSEGVVNTQYF. The CDR3 bases are TGTGCCAGCAGTGAAGGCGTGGTGAATACGCAGTATTTT.

This rearrangement joins TRBV2 to TRBJ2-7, with 11 bases aligning to TRBD2. V lost 8 bases, J lost 7 bases, and 10 bases stayed unmatched. Germline values: CDR1 SNHLY, CDR2 FYNNEI. The CDR3 consists of 14 residues. CDR3 protein: CASAPGLAGGEQYF. The CDR3 DNA follows: TGTGCCAGCGCCCCGGGGCTAGCGGGAGGTGAGCAGTACTTC. Variable domain in full (rest from reference TRBV2 and TRBJ2-7): EPEVTQTPSHQVTQMGQEVILRCVPISNHLYFYWYRQILGQKVEFLVSFYNNEISEKSEIFDDQFSVERPDGSNFTLKIRSTKLEDSAMYFCASAPGLAGGEQYFGPGTRLTVT.

The chain carries TRBV7-9 and TRBJ1-1, with D maybe TRBD1 (5 bases). Germline CDR1 and CDR2: SEHNR and FQNEAQ (reference sequence). The CDR3 runs to 16 residues. V lost 2 bases to trimming and J lost 1 base, with 14 bases between them. The DNA of the CDR3 is TGTGCCAGCAGCTTACCGCAGGGCGGATCGAACACTGAAGCTTTCTTT. This encodes CASSLPQGGSNTEAFF.

The CDR3: CASKLATSGRNEQFF. CDR3 in DNA: TGTGCCAGCAAGCTAGCGACTAGCGGGAGGAATGAGCAGTTCTTC. The chain uses TRBV2 and TRBJ2-1, with 13 bases identical to TRBD2. From germline, CDR1 is SNHLY and CDR2 FYNNEI. Germline trimming cut 7 bases from V and 7 bases from J; bases unmatched to any gene: 7. CDR3 length: 15 amino acids. Full variable domain (outside the CDR3, taken from reference TRBV2 and TRBJ2-1): EPEVTQTPSHQVTQMGQEVILRCVPISNHLYFYWYRQILGQKVEFLVSFYNNEISEKSEIFDDQFSVERPDGSNFTLKIRSTKLEDSAMYFCASKLATSGRNEQFFGPGTRLTVL.

This chain joins TRBV14 and TRBJ1-1, with D tentatively TRBD1 (5 bases). V was cut by 1 base and J by 9 bases, with 12 bases left in between. The V gene's germline CDR1 is SGHDN and CDR2 FVKESK. The CDR3 is 13 amino acids. The CDR3 nucleotides read TGTGCCAGCAGCCAAGGGATAGGGACTAAAGCTTTCTTT. It is translated as CASSQGIGTKAFF.

The chain recombines TRBV5-1 with TRBJ2-1, with D possibly TRBD1 on 6 matching bases. The ends were cut back, 4 bases at V and 9 bases at J, with 23 bases in the middle. This CDR3 contains 16 residues. CDR1 is SGHRS, CDR2 YFSETQ, per germline. The CDR3 protein is CASSPFKDSDSREQFF. For the CDR3, the DNA is TGCGCCAGCAGCCCATTCAAGGACAGTGACTCACGTGAGCAGTTCTTC.

Comments on this clone: The germline gene is not matched at one end of the junction; a read error may be the cause. The chain uses TRBV6-6 and TRBJ2-3; 9 bases line up with TRBD1. This CDR3 is 11 amino acids long. Germline CDR1 MNHNY, CDR2 SVGAGI (reference sequence). CDR3 coding DNA: TGTGCCAGCAGCCCCGGACAGGGGCCCCTTTTT. Residues: CASSPGQGPLF.